Below are 6 T cell receptor beta chains sequenced from a single sample in a study of Ad26.COV2.S vaccination and SARS-CoV-2 variants. Clones were sequenced by immunoSEQ multiplex PCR, and TCRdb holds only the in-frame ones, with some missing. The table has 300,000 to 350,000 clones, roughly nine tenths seen once. Treatment here: some 19 received Ad26.COV2.S at low or high dose, single or two shots; five or six received placebo; per-sample allocation not given. Sampling occurred on day 63 after the first vaccine or placebo injection. The sample consisted of peripheral blood, taken in a trial of Ad26.COV2.S vaccine versus placebo. The receptors come from a person aged 18-65 years who received the Ad26.COV2.S COVID-19 vaccine or a placebo.

The rearrangement joins TRBV7-9 to TRBJ1-2; 10 nucleotides align to TRBD1. The CDR3 has 14 residues. Trimming took 6 bases from V and 4 from J; bases not matched to a gene: 5. The germline gives CDR1 SEHNR, CDR2 FQNEAQ (reference sequence). CDR3 bases: TGTGCCAGCAGTCCGACAGGGGGCCTCTATGGCTACACCTTC. Amino acid sequence: CASSPTGGLYGYTF.

With regard to this clone: This specimen includes other DNA sequences encoding the same CDR3. The V call is TRBV18, the J call TRBJ1-1; the D is unclear. The CDR3 consists of 13 residues. CDR1 is KGHSH and CDR2 is LQKENI in the germline V gene. Deletions cut 0 bases from V and 0 bases from J, with 2 bases between. The CDR3 protein is CASSPPMNTEAFF. The CDR3 DNA follows: TGTGCCAGCTCACCACCGATGAACACTGAAGCTTTCTTT.

The chain links TRBV3-1 (or the pseudogene TRBV3-2) to TRBJ2-3; 8 bases are shared with TRBD1. Unmatched junction bases numbered 3, after V lost 5 bases and J lost 5 bases. CDR3 length: 13 amino acids. Germline-derived CDR1 and CDR2 are LGHDT and YNNKEL (reference sequence). This CDR3 is CASSSTGGDTQYF. The CDR3 region has the DNA TGTGCCAGCAGCTCAACAGGGGGAGATACGCAGTATTTT.

The count of this clone is one. The genes are TRBV4-3 and TRBJ1-1, with no clear D. Trimming stripped 0 bases from V and 5 bases from J, with 7 bases between. CDR3 length: 13 residues. Germline CDR1 is LGHNA and CDR2 is YSLEER. CDR3 DNA: TGCGCCAGCAGCCAAGATCTAAGGACTGAAGCTTTCTTT. Translating it yields CASSQDLRTEAFF.

The V and J genes are TRBV7-2 and TRBJ1-1, with D possibly TRBD1 on 6 matching bases. V shed 0 bases and J shed 6 bases, with 26 bases lying between them. The CDR3 spans 19 residues. Germline V gene lookup returns CDR1 SGHTA and CDR2 FQGNSA. This CDR3 reads CASSLALGRTASTKPEAFF. In DNA, the CDR3 is TGTGCCAGCAGCTTAGCGCTTGGGAGGACAGCCTCCACGAAACCTGAAGCTTTCTTT.

This clone has only one observation. The chain has TRBV7-9 and TRBJ2-3, with 7 bases fitting TRBD2. CDR3 size: 16 residues. Trimming cost V 3 bases and J 6 bases; bases outside gene matches: 12. In germline, CDR1 is SEHNR, CDR2 FQNEAQ (reference sequence). The CDR3 bases are TGTGCCAGCAGCTTTCGAGGGAGGGCATCCGGCGATACGCAGTATTTT. This gives the protein CASSFRGRASGDTQYF.